The 14 T cell receptor beta chains listed next were all sequenced from one sample in a study of human T cells and chemical hapten exposure. One entry per CDR3 protein results from TCRdb running MiXCR on the RACE reads. The table includes a few hundred thousand distinct CDR3 sequences, 5.5% detected once. Regarding time point: pre-sensitization, week 0. Treatment given: therapeutic diphenylcyclopropenone sensitization with weekly scalp DPC. The starting material was whole blood, obtained in connection with sensitization to the hapten diphenylcyclopropenone (DPC). These receptors came from a woman aged 18-30 years with alopecia areata. Some clones in this sample may be carry-over from other donors' samples.

In the case of this clonotype: With a much larger clone just one base away, this may be a read error. V gene TRBV28 combines with J gene TRBJ2-3, with TRBD2 as a possible D gene (6 bases). Germline V CDR1 and CDR2: MDHEN, SYDVKM. The CDR3 spans 14 residues. V was pared by 7 bases and J by 6 bases, with 17 bases between. The CDR3 DNA is TGTGCCAGCAATTCCGGGACTCTCCGGGATACGCAGTATTTT. It translates to CASNSGTLRDTQYF. Full variable domain (rest looked up from reference TRBV28 and TRBJ2-3): DVKVTQSSRYLVKRTGEKVFLECVQDMDHENMFWYRQDPGLGLRLIYFSYDVKMKEKGDIPEGYSVSREKKERFSLILESASTNQTSMYLCASNSGTLRDTQYFGPGTRLTVL.

The table lists this clonotype with a few counts. The gene calls are TRBV18 and TRBJ1-1; the D is unclear. V lost 3 bases to trimming and J lost 4 bases, with 12 bases between them. The CDR3 sequence is 14 residues long. Germline CDR1 and CDR2: KGHSH and LQKENI. The CDR3 DNA sequence: TGTGCCAGCTCACCCCTGGGCCGGAGCACTGAAGCTTTCTTT. Translating it yields CASSPLGRSTEAFF.

This clonotype was seen a few times. The rearrangement joins TRBV5-1 to TRBJ2-2, with D uncertain. CDR3 length: 10 amino acids. Germline CDR1 and CDR2: SGHRS and YFSETQ. V lost 7 bases to trimming and J lost 9 bases, with 7 bases between them. The CDR3 loop reads CASRGRELFF. The CDR3 bases are TGCGCCAGCCGTGGGAGGGAGCTGTTTTTT.

V gene TRBV19 combines with J gene TRBJ1-2, with 10 bases that match TRBD1. Germline CDR1 and CDR2: LNHDA and SQIVND (reference sequence). CDR3 length: 15 amino acids. The trim removed 3 bases at V and 2 bases at J, leaving 3 bases unmatched. Written as DNA, the CDR3 is TGTGCCAGTAGTATTCGGACAGGGGGAAACTATGGCTACACCTTC. This gives the protein CASSIRTGGNYGYTF.

This clonotype has a count of ten or more. The chain links TRBV11-1 to TRBJ2-2, with D unresolved. CDR3 length: 11 residues. CDR1 and CDR2 (germline): SGHAT, FQDESV (reference sequence). The V end was cut by 5 bases, the J end by 9 bases, with 7 bases between. In nucleotides, the CDR3 is TGTGCCAGCAGCACGATGCGGGAGCTGTTTTTT. It codes for CASSTMRELFF. The complete variable domain, with remaining parts taken from reference TRBV11-1 and TRBJ2-2, reads EAEVAQSPRYKITEKSQAVAFWCDPISGHATLYWYRQILGQGPELLVQFQDESVVDDSQLPKDRFSAERLKGVDSTLKIQPAELGDSAMYLCASSTMRELFFGEGSRLTVL.

This chain links TRBV7-9 with TRBJ1-6, with 9 bases fitting TRBD1. The CDR3 runs to 14 residues. The V gene end was trimmed by 3 bases and the J gene end by 7 bases; junction bases not matched to a gene: 1. Germline CDR1 is SEHNR and CDR2 is FQNEAQ (reference sequence). The CDR3 here is CASSFGTGNSPLHF. For the CDR3, the DNA is TGTGCCAGCAGCTTTGGGACAGGGAATTCACCCCTCCACTTT.

This clonotype appeared a few times. This rearrangement joins TRBV1 to TRBJ1-2; the table's D call, TRBD1, has no DNA check behind it. TRBV1 is labeled a pseudogene. The CDR3 loop spans 22 amino acids. The CDR3 DNA is TGCACCAGCAGCCAACAACCGGGCAGGGGGCCCAGTGGTCGCTTCTTAAACTATGGCTACACCTTC. The encoded protein is CTSSQQPGRGPSGRFLNYGYTF.

The J gene is TRBJ2-5, the V gene TRBV7-9; D gene ambiguous. This CDR3 is 14 amino acids long. Germline V gene lookup returns CDR1 SEHNR and CDR2 FQNEAQ (reference sequence). Trimming shortened V by 3 bases and J by 4 bases, and 12 bases separated the two germline ends. CDR3 region: CASSFSVSRETQYF. DNA of the CDR3: TGTGCCAGCAGCTTTAGTGTTTCTCGAGAGACCCAGTACTTC. Combining the CDR3 with reference TRBV7-9 and TRBJ2-5 gives the whole variable domain DTGVSQNPRHKITKRGQNVTFRCDPISEHNRLYWYRQTLGQGPEFLTYFQNEAQLEKSRLLSDRFSAERPKGSFSTLEIQRTEQGDSAMYLCASSFSVSRETQYFGPGTRLLVL.

This clonotype came up many times. The rearrangement joins TRBV6-1 to TRBJ1-1; no clear D gene. The germline gives CDR1 MNHNS, CDR2 SASEGT. The V gene lost 2 bases and the J gene lost 0 bases, with 13 bases spanning the gap. The length of the CDR3 is 16 residues. The CDR3 sequence: CASSEPTSALNTEAFF. The CDR3 DNA sequence: TGTGCCAGCAGTGAACCCACATCAGCCTTGAACACTGAAGCTTTCTTT.

The sample holds many counts of this clonotype. The V and J genes are TRBV6-6 and TRBJ2-1; 14 bases map to TRBD2. CDR1 is MNHNY, CDR2 SVGAGI, per germline (reference sequence). The CDR3 is 15 residues long. The ends lost 4 bases at V and 7 bases at J; junction bases unmatched: 3. CDR3 nucleotides: TGTGCCAGCAGTTCCGGGACTAGCGGGGGAAATGAGCAGTTCTTC. Its protein product is CASSSGTSGGNEQFF.

Ten or more counts support this clonotype. The chain joins TRBV6-5 to TRBJ2-7, with 7 bases aligning to TRBD1. The CDR3 covers 14 residues. With V trimmed by 2 bases and J by 1 base, 2 bases remained unmatched. Germline V gene sequence: CDR1 MNHEY, CDR2 SVGAGI. The CDR3 spells CASSYRGQSYEQYF. Here the CDR3 DNA reads TGTGCCAGCAGTTACCGGGGACAGTCCTACGAGCAGTACTTC.

This clonotype has only a few counts. The V and J genes are TRBV11-2 and TRBJ1-6, with 8 bases that match TRBD1. Germline lookup yields CDR1 SGHAT and CDR2 FQNNGV. The ends lost 4 bases at V and 8 bases at J; junction bases unmatched: 7. The CDR3 spans 15 residues. The CDR3 sequence is CASSSRDRPDSPLHF. CDR3 nucleotide sequence: TGTGCCAGCAGCTCACGGGACAGGCCCGATTCACCCCTCCACTTT.

This clonotype was detected ten times or more. This rearrangement joins TRBV6-5 to TRBJ2-2, with D unclear. CDR1 and CDR2 from the germline V gene are MNHEY and SVGAGI. Trimming took 8 bases from V and 1 from J, leaving 11 bases between them. CDR3 length: 14 amino acids. The CDR3 region has the DNA TGTGCCAGCCATTCCGGGCAGAACACCGGGGAGCTGTTTTTT. It specifies CASHSGQNTGELFF.

Ten or more counts support this clonotype. DNA of the CDR3: TGTGCCAGCAGCCAAGGGGAGAGGGACACCGGGGAGCTGTTTTTT. Its translation: CASSQGERDTGELFF. The V call is TRBV3-1, the J call TRBJ2-2; possibly TRBD2 for D (5 bases). The germline V gene encodes CDR1 LGHDT and CDR2 YNNKEL (reference sequence). The CDR3 contains 15 residues. Trimming pared 1 base from V and 3 bases from J, leaving 9 bases between.